The source of this TCR beta chain is a study of T cell responses to AZD1222 COVID-19 vaccine. From germline, CDR1 is LGHDT and CDR2 YNNKEL (reference sequence). The CDR3 runs to 14 residues. The trim removed 4 bases at V and 8 bases at J, leaving 5 bases unmatched. Only in-frame clones appear in the TCRdb table, and some are missing; sequencing was by immunoSEQ multiplex PCR. This sample has 69,000 or so clones, with more than 70% found just once. The TCR was taken from an adult who received the MenACWY meningococcal vaccine as a control. This sample comprised peripheral blood, obtained 28 days after the second dose of the MenACWY control vaccine. V is TRBV3-1 (or the pseudogene TRBV3-2) and J is TRBJ1-2; 12 bases fit TRBD1. CDR3 sequence: CASSPTGTGGGYTF. In DNA, the CDR3 is TGTGCCAGCAGCCCGACTGGGACAGGGGGCGGCTACACCTTC.